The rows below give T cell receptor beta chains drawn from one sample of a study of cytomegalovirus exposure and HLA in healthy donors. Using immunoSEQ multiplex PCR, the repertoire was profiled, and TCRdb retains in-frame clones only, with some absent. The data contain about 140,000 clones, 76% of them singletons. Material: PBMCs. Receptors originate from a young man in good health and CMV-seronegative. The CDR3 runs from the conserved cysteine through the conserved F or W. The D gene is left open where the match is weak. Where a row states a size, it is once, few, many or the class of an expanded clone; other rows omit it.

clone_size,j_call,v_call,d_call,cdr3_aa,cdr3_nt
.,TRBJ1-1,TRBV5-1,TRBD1,CASSLGGGSTEAFF,TGCGCCAGCAGCTTAGGAGGGGGCAGCACTGAAGCTTTCTTT
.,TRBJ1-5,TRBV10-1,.,CASPFHGGSRDLSNQPQHF,TGCGCCAGCCCATTTCATGGGGGGAGCCGAGATCTTAGCAATCAGCCCCAGCATTTT
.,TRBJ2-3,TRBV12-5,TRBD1,CASGLGQGISDTQYF,TGTGCTAGTGGTTTGGGACAGGGGATATCGGATACGCAGTATTTT
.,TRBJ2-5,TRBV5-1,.,CASSTEAYQETQYF,TGCGCCAGCAGCACGGAGGCGTACCAAGAGACCCAGTACTTC
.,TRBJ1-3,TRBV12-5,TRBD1,CASGLVPGQQVSGNTIYF,TGTGCTAGTGGTTTGGTACCGGGACAGCAAGTCTCTGGAAACACCATATATTTT
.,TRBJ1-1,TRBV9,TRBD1,CASSLGQGNTEAFF,TGTGCCAGCAGTCTAGGACAGGGGAACACTGAAGCTTTCTTT
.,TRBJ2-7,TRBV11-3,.,CASSFGKQAYYEQYF,TGTGCCAGCAGCTTTGGCAAACAGGCGTACTACGAGCAGTACTTC
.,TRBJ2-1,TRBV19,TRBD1,CASSAFSGTGSLNEQFF,TGTGCCAGTAGTGCTTTTTCAGGGACAGGGAGTTTAAATGAGCAGTTCTTC
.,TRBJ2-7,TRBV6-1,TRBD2,CASSAQLLAGASEQCF,TGTGCCAGCAGTGCCCAACTCCTAGCGGGAGCATCCGAGCAGTGCTTC
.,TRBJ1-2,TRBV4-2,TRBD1,CASSHVGGGGGYTF,TGTGCCAGCAGCCACGTCGGAGGGGGCGGAGGCTACACCTTC
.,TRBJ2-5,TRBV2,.,CASSEGRETKGETQYF,TGTGCCAGCAGTGAAGGACGGGAGACGAAGGGAGAGACCCAGTACTTC
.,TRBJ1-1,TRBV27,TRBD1,CASSPASGTARTEAFF,TGTGCCAGCAGTCCGGCCTCAGGGACAGCCCGGACTGAAGCTTTCTTT
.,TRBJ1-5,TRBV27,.,CASSPRGGDNQPQHF,TGTGCCAGCAGCCCTCGGGGGGGCGATAATCAGCCCCAGCATTTT
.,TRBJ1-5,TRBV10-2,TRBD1,CASSVDRVYSNQPQHF,TGCGCCAGCAGCGTTGACAGGGTCTATAGCAATCAGCCCCAGCATTTT
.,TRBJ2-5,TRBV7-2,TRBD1,CASTTTGVEETQYF,TGTGCCAGCACCACGACAGGGGTCGAAGAGACCCAGTACTTC
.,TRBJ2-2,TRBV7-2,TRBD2,CASSLSGGDTGELFF,TGTGCCAGCAGCTTATCCGGGGGGGACACCGGGGAGCTGTTTTTT
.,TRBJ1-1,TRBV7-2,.,CASSLGGGGMSTEAFF,TGTGCCAGCAGCTTAGGGGGCGGGGGGATGAGCACTGAAGCTTTCTTT
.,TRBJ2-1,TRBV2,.,CASSEVGGNEQFF,TGTGCCAGCAGTGAAGTCGGCGGTAATGAGCAGTTCTTC
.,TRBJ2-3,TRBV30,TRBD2,CAWSVRVSTTPGGTQYF,TGTGCCTGGAGTGTAAGAGTCAGCACAACCCCGGGGGGTACGCAGTATTTT
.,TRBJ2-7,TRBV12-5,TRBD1,CASGSGTGWIYEQYF,TGTGCTAGTGGTTCAGGGACAGGGTGGATCTACGAGCAGTACTTC
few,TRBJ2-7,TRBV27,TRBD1,CASSPGTGGSYEQYF,TGTGCCAGCAGTCCCGGGACAGGTGGTTCCTACGAGCAGTACTTC
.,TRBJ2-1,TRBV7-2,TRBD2,CASSLQTSGILYNEQFF,TGTGCCAGCAGCTTACAGACTAGCGGGATCTTATACAATGAGCAGTTCTTC
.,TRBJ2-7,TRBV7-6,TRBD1,CASSRDRGPYEQYF,TGTGCCAGCAGCCGGGACAGGGGCCCCTACGAGCAGTACTTC
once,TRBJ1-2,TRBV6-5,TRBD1,CASSYARGQGGGYTF,TGTGCCAGCAGTTATGCGCGCGGACAGGGAGGTGGCTACACCTTC
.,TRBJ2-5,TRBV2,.,CASSEAEQETQYF,TGTGCCAGCAGTGAGGCGGAACAAGAGACCCAGTACTTC
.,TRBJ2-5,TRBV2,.,CASREWTQGDETQYF,TGTGCCAGCAGGGAATGGACGCAGGGCGACGAGACCCAGTACTTC
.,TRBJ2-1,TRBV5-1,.,CASSLVGTNEQFF,TGCGCCAGCAGCTTGGTGGGCACAAATGAGCAGTTCTTC
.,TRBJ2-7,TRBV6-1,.,CASSDSFYEQYF,TGTGCCAGCAGCGACAGTTTCTACGAGCAGTACTTC
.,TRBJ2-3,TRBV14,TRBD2,CASSQRLAGVFRTDTQYF,TGTGCCAGCAGCCAGCGACTAGCGGGAGTCTTCCGCACAGATACGCAGTATTTT
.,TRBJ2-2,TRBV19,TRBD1,CASRIKTGRGFNTGELFF,TGTGCCAGTAGGATTAAGACAGGGCGTGGGTTTAACACCGGGGAGCTGTTTTTT
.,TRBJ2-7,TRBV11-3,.,CASSSSVFSYEQYF,TGTGCCAGCAGTTCATCAGTTTTCTCCTACGAGCAGTACTTC
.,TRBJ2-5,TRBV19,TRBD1,CASSPPGQQETQYF,TGTGCCAGTAGTCCCCCGGGACAGCAAGAGACCCAGTACTTC
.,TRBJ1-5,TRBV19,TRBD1,CASSIGQGLWSNQPQHF,TGTGCCAGTAGTATAGGACAGGGACTTTGGAGCAATCAGCCCCAGCATTTT
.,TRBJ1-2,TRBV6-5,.,CASSSSRASYTF,.
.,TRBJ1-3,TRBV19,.,CASSYRVGNTIYF,TGTGCCAGTTCTTACAGGGTCGGAAACACCATATATTTT
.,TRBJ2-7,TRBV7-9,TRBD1,CASSFSGQFGEQYF,TGTGCCAGCAGCTTCTCGGGACAGTTCGGCGAGCAGTACTTC
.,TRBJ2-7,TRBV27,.,CASSLGDSYYEQYF,TGTGCCAGCAGTTTAGGTGATTCTTACTACGAGCAGTACTTC
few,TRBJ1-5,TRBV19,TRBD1,CASNDRARQPQHF,TGTGCCAGTAATGACAGGGCCCGTCAGCCCCAGCATTTT
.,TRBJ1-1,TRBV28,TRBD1,CASSPAGGNTEAFF,TGTGCCAGCAGTCCCGCAGGGGGGAACACTGAAGCTTTCTTT
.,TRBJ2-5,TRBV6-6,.,CASRRLETQYF,TGTGCCAGCAGAAGACTAGAGACCCAGTACTTC
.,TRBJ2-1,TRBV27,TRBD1,CASSLSAGQGYNEQFF,TGTGCCAGCAGTTTATCGGCGGGACAGGGCTACAATGAGCAGTTCTTC
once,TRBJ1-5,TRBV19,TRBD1,CASRTTGGGQPQHF,TGTGCCAGTAGGACGACAGGGGGAGGCCAGCCCCAGCATTTT
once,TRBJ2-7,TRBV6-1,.,CASSARTESGEQYF,TGTGCCAGCAGCGCTCGGACAGAAAGCGGCGAGCAGTACTTC
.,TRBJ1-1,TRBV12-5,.,CASGLVLGREGTEAFF,TGTGCTAGTGGTTTGGTACTAGGCAGGGAGGGGACTGAAGCTTTCTTT
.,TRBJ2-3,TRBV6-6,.,CASSPKGRDTQYF,TGTGCCAGCAGCCCCAAGGGGCGAGATACGCAGTATTTT
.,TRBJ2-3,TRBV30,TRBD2,CAWSGAGASTDTQYF,TGTGCCTGGAGTGGAGCGGGAGCGAGCACAGATACGCAGTATTTT
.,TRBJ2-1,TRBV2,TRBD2,CASGLAASYNEQFF,TGTGCCAGCGGACTAGCGGCCAGCTACAATGAGCAGTTCTTC
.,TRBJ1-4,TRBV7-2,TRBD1,CASSFRGQINEKLFF,TGTGCCAGCAGCTTCCGGGGACAGATTAATGAAAAACTGTTTTTT